The clone carrying this TCR beta chain was observed a handful of times. Its antigen remains unidentified. This sample is part of a study of response to subunit inactivated influenza vaccine. MiXCR, applied by TCRdb to the RT-PCR reads, yields one record per CDR3 protein. The repertoire holds just over 300,000 distinct CDR3 sequences, with less than 25% as singletons. Trimming removed 0 bases at V and 5 bases at J, with 16 bases between. Germline CDR1 and CDR2: GTSNPN and SVGIG (reference sequence). CDR3 length: 15 amino acids. Study-level points and caveats: The authors proposed limited new T cell recruitment per seasonal influenza vaccination.

The starting material was PBMCs from blood, obtained less than 22 months after vaccination. The sequence came from a man between 45 and 75 years old who received an inactivated influenza vaccine. This chain links TRBV30 with TRBJ2-5; no reliable D call. The CDR3 reads CAWSVSPSSRETQYF. In nucleotides, the CDR3 is TGTGCCTGGAGTGTGTCCCCCTCCTCGAGGGAGACCCAGTACTTC. Using reference TRBV30 and TRBJ2-5 for the parts outside the CDR3, the full variable domain is SQTIHQWPATLVQPVGSPLSLECTVEGTSNPNLYWYRQAAGRGLQLLFYSVGIGQISSEVPQNLSASRPQDRQFILSSKKLLLSDSGFYLCAWSVSPSSRETQYFGPGTRLLVL.